This TCR beta chain came from a study of blood T cell repertoires in COVID-19 (dated by TCRdb to about 2020). Background on the whole study: Samples from collaborators originated in the United States, Italy and Spain and spanned both the acute and convalescent phases of COVID-19. The repertoires were made available in a free public database intended to serve as a resource for research on the immune response to SARS-CoV-2. Where available, HLA class I and class II types were obtained from metadata supplied by the sample provider rather than from assay-based typing. Nearly every sample came with metadata listing a de-identified subject ID, COVID-19 status, age in years and sex. Subjects who had been exposed to COVID-19, were actively infected with it, or had recovered from it provided the deeply sampled blood TCRbeta repertoires that made up the dataset. Samples came from the ongoing ImmuneRACE study (first 160 participants) plus 1,254 subjects from 6 global collaborators. The material from the prospective study consisted of cDNA or gDNA derived from T cells, B-cell-depleted T cells, or PBMCs. Results and caveats for the whole study, not just this receptor: The quantity of clinical and demographic metadata differed by source and by participant and was supplied without curation.

This clone has a handful of counts. Its antigen is not yet known. The input lacks base qualities; no much larger clone sits a single base away. The immunoSEQ Assay, a bias-controlled multiplex PCR, was used to amplify TCRbeta CDR3 regions from genomic DNA. As for the authors' bioinformatics: The number of nucleated cells in each sample was estimated by amplification of reference gene primers within the assay. To quantify the absolute abundance of each unique TCRbeta CDR3 rearrangement, sequence reads were collapsed and filtered. For each sample, productive Simpson clonality was calculated by taking the square root of Simpson's diversity index across productive rearrangements. This is the immuneACCESS table as TCRdb keeps it, with only in-frame sequences that have V and J called. A part of the clones is gone; compared with another copy, unresolved V genes explain less than half, and the rest is unexplained. The D gene and trimming were derived from the DNA, and the V and J assignments and clone size from that table. Across this sample there are around 160,000 clones, with approximately 93% seen only once. The top ten constitute 1.5% to 2.5% of the sample.

The germline V gene gives CDR1 as SGHTA and CDR2 as FQGTGA. V is trimmed back by 5 bases and J by 2 bases, and the junction contains 3 bases that no gene match accounts for. The CDR3 measures 14 amino acids from cysteine to phenylalanine. The only DNA kept is the CDR3, 42 bases in frame from the first base. One collaborating source in Seattle enrolled patients while the patients were actively infected and followed the patients over time throughout the course of disease. Collaborating institutions collected whole blood in K2EDTA tubes following their own protocols. Collaborator samples were shipped for TCRbeta analysis as frozen whole blood, isolated PBMCs, or DNA extracted from either sample type.

Rearrangement joined TRBV7-3 to TRBJ1-2; 9 bases in between match TRBD1. This clonotype was obtained from a woman aged 55-69 years with COVID-19, enrolled during active disease. The source material was peripheral blood. The DNA reads TGTGCCAGCAGCCTAGGACAGGGGAACTATGGCTACACCTTC. It encodes CASSLGQGNYGYTF.